This TCR beta chain was found in a study of cytomegalovirus exposure and HLA in healthy donors. For the study at large: The 110 or so validation repertoires used the same platform as the approximately 670 first-cohort repertoires, a later analysis reported.

TCRdb's copy holds only in-frame clones and misses some; the assay was immunoSEQ multiplex PCR. The repertoire holds approximately 160,000 clones, with about 95% as singletons. The germline V and J ends were trimmed by 2 bases and 8 bases, with 11 bases remaining between them. There are 13 residues in the CDR3. From germline, CDR1 is SGHRS and CDR2 YFSETQ. This clone was recorded once. Sample: PBMCs. The chain recombines TRBV5-1 with TRBJ2-1; D possibly corresponds to TRBD2 (7 bases). This sequence originates from a young woman in good health and CMV-seronegative. CDR3 in DNA: TGCGCCAGCAGCTTAGGGGGGGCCGATGAGCAGTTCTTC. Its translation: CASSLGGADEQFF.